These 14 T cell receptor beta chains were sequenced from one sample in a study of early T cells in non-severe SARS-CoV-2 infection. MiXCR, applied by TCRdb to the 5' RACE reads, yields one record per CDR3 protein. The sample gives tens of thousands of distinct CDR3 sequences, about 13% of which show up once; roughly 10% is in the top ten. Specimen: whole blood. Source of these receptors: an adult who was a healthcare worker with PCR-confirmed SARS-CoV-2 infection or an uninfected control (not recorded which).

The sample holds a few counts of this clonotype. The chain carries TRBV5-1 and TRBJ2-2; 9 bases agree with TRBD2. Germline assignment: CDR1 SGHRS and CDR2 YFSETQ. The CDR3 loop spans 17 amino acids. V lost 1 base to trimming and J lost 5 bases; unmatched junction nucleotides: 9. The CDR3 loop is CASSLRLAGAETGELFF. As DNA, the CDR3 is TGCGCCAGCAGCTTGAGATTAGCGGGAGCTGAAACCGGGGAGCTGTTTTTT. The full variable domain, rest sourced from reference TRBV5-1 and TRBJ2-2, is KAGVTQTPRYLIKTRGQQVTLSCSPISGHRSVSWYQQTPGQGLQFLFEYFSETQRNKGNFPGRFSGRQFSNSRSEMNVSTLELGDSALYLCASSLRLAGAETGELFFGEGSRLTVL.

Many counts were recorded for this clonotype. This chain links TRBV20-1 with TRBJ1-2, with 7 positions matching TRBD1. Unmatched junction bases numbered 7, after V lost 5 bases and J lost 4 bases. The CDR3 runs 13 residues. Germline V gene data show CDR1 as DFQATT and CDR2 as SNEGSKA (reference sequence). Here the CDR3 DNA reads TGCAGTGCTGAGGACAGGCGGAGCTATGGCTACACCTTC. Translated, it gives CSAEDRRSYGYTF.

This clonotype was observed many times. This chain uses TRBV6-6 with TRBJ2-6, with D unclear. The V gene lost 6 bases and the J gene lost 0 bases, with 15 bases spanning the gap. CDR1 MNHNY and CDR2 SVGAGI come from the germline V gene (reference sequence). This CDR3 contains 17 residues. CDR3 residues: CASSLEHLGSGANVLTF. The CDR3 bases are TGTGCCAGCAGCTTGGAACACTTGGGCTCTGGGGCCAACGTCCTGACTTTC.

This rearrangement joins TRBV25-1 to TRBJ2-7; a possible D gene is TRBD1 (6 bases). Trimming shortened V by 7 bases and J by 0 bases, and 13 bases separated the two germline ends. Per germline, CDR1 MGHDK and CDR2 SYGVNS. The CDR3 contains 14 residues. The CDR3 DNA reads TGTGCCAGCATACTGACAGGAATCTCCTACGAGCAGTACTTC. The encoded protein is CASILTGISYEQYF.

This clonotype was counted only a few times. The J gene is TRBJ2-5, the V gene TRBV18, with 7 bases aligning to TRBD1. V dropped 1 base and J dropped 0; count of bases not matched to a gene: 5. The CDR3 spans 16 residues. From germline, CDR1 is KGHSH and CDR2 LQKENI. CDR3 loop: CASSPQPRGYQETQYF. Here the CDR3 DNA reads TGTGCCAGCTCACCACAGCCCAGGGGGTACCAAGAGACCCAGTACTTC.

Many counts were recorded for this clonotype. This chain joins TRBV7-3 and TRBJ1-6; 11 bases line up with TRBD1. Trimming removed 6 bases from V and 8 bases from J; junction bases left unmatched: 6. Germline assignment: CDR1 SGHTA and CDR2 FQGTGA. The CDR3 runs to 15 residues. CDR3 sequence reads: CASRLSGQGDSPLHF. The CDR3 region has the DNA TGTGCCAGCAGACTCTCGGGACAGGGGGATTCACCCCTCCACTTT.

In its sample, this clonotype was seen many times. The CDR3 sequence: CASSPGQGNFAAKNIQYF. As DNA, the CDR3 is TGTGCCAGCAGTCCCGGACAGGGGAATTTTGCGGCCAAAAACATTCAGTACTTC. The chain is built from TRBV12-3 or TRBV12-4 and TRBJ2-4, with 9 nucleotides matching TRBD1. J was trimmed by 1 base and V by 5 bases; bases with no gene match: 12. The CDR3 runs to 18 residues.

This clonotype has at least ten counts. The chain combines TRBV10-3 with TRBJ2-3, with 10 bases lining up with TRBD2. Germline trimming cut 0 bases from V and 4 bases from J; bases unmatched to any gene: 7. CDR1 is ENHRY, CDR2 SYGVKD, per germline. The CDR3 length is 17 residues. CDR3 amino acids: CAISESKASGGPDTQYF. The CDR3 bases are TGTGCCATCAGTGAGTCGAAAGCTAGCGGGGGCCCAGATACGCAGTATTTT.

In this sample, this clonotype turned up many times. V is TRBV28 and J is TRBJ1-1; a possible D gene is TRBD1 (5 bases). In germline, CDR1 is MDHEN, CDR2 SYDVKM. V dropped 6 bases and J dropped 2 bases, with 10 bases sitting between them. The CDR3 is 13 residues long. DNA for the CDR3: TGTGCCAGCAGCCGGCAGGGAAACACTGAAGCTTTCTTT. It is translated as CASSRQGNTEAFF.

This clonotype showed up just a few times. This chain uses TRBV5-1 with TRBJ2-1; tentative D call: TRBD2 (5 bases). This CDR3 region has 15 residues. V lost 0 bases to trimming and J lost 3 bases, with 10 bases between them. Germline V lookup: CDR1 SGHRS, CDR2 YFSETQ. The CDR3 region is CASSLALALYNEQFF. The CDR3 DNA is TGCGCCAGCAGCTTGGCGCTAGCTCTCTACAATGAGCAGTTCTTC.

This clonotype came up a few times. V gene TRBV5-4 combines with J gene TRBJ1-2; D gene uncertain. Trimming took 3 bases from V and 6 from J, leaving 15 bases between them. The CDR3 spans 14 residues. Germline V lookup: CDR1 SGHNT, CDR2 YYREEE (reference sequence). CDR3 DNA sequence: TGTGCCAGCAGCTCGGCAGGCCCAACAGATGGCTACACCTTC. Protein product: CASSSAGPTDGYTF.

The sample holds a few counts of this clonotype. V gene TRBV27 combines with J gene TRBJ1-1; D perhaps matches TRBD1 (6 bases). V dropped 9 bases and J dropped 4 bases, with 18 bases sitting between them. The CDR3 totals 14 residues. Germline CDR1 and CDR2: MNHEY and SMNVEV (reference sequence). CDR3 amino acids: CASRRGARGTEAFF. The CDR3 bases are TGTGCCAGTCGAAGGGGGGCGCGAGGCACTGAAGCTTTCTTT.

This clonotype was detected only a few times. The chain carries TRBV5-1 and TRBJ1-1; D is unclear. Germline V gene sequence: CDR1 SGHRS, CDR2 YFSETQ. The CDR3 length is 14 residues. The V end was cut by 1 base, the J end by 5 bases, with 12 bases between. CDR3 residues: CASSLSHSRTEAFF. CDR3 in DNA: TGCGCCAGCAGCTTGTCCCACTCGAGGACTGAAGCTTTCTTT.

This clonotype occurred many times. The V call is TRBV6-5, the J call TRBJ1-6; D remains ambiguous. Germline V gene sequence: CDR1 MNHEY, CDR2 SVGAGI. V was cut by 6 bases and J by 8 bases, with 11 bases left in between. The CDR3 sequence is 13 residues long. The CDR3 coding sequence is TGTGCCAGCAGCCGAAACAGAGATTCACCCCTCCACTTT. The encoded protein is CASSRNRDSPLHF.